This T cell receptor beta chain was documented in a study of shared T cell receptors in the human thymus (dated by TCRdb to the early 2020s). For context, the study as a whole: The study examined how the human thymus generates shared, self-reactive T-cell receptor alpha chains.

This clone was seen a single time. Its antigen is still unknown. Base qualities are not at hand, and no much larger clone is one base apart. Library generation was performed with the immunoSEQ multiplex PCR assay. TCRdb took this table from immuneACCESS and kept in-frame rearrangements with V and J called. Such tables lack part of the clones; where checked against another copy, unresolved V genes explain under half of the gap, and the rest is unexplained. A total of 650,000 to 950,000 clones appear in this sample, approximately 85% of them only once. The ten largest make up more than 0.008% of the sample. CDR3 length: 23 amino acids, cysteine to phenylalanine. CDR3 DNA only is kept here, 69 bases in frame from base 1. CDR1 LNHNV and CDR2 YYDKDF are derived from the germline V gene (reference sequence). V drops 2 bases and J drops 0 bases, leaving 32 bases in between. In addition, the sample was reused for a study of human thymus T cells. The second publication reports: The donors were immunologically healthy infants in Finland who had open corrective cardiac surgery for congenital heart defects. Thymus tissue was collected as surgical resects that were removed during corrective cardiac surgery. Usage of V and J gene segments appeared to be biased in both the thymic and the peripheral blood repertoires. The related research found that thymic TCR repertoires overlapped highly between unrelated individuals. TCR alpha and beta repertoires from roughly eight infant thymus samples and a few related peripheral blood samples were characterized in the study. Donor ages ranged from about 6 to 244 days, and the cohort comprised five or six male and a couple of female infants. After being mechanically released from the tissue, thymocytes were kept at -70 degrees C in pellets of roughly 9.5-32 million cells. A QIAsymphony instrument was used to extract genomic DNA from the frozen cell pellets. The immunoSEQ multiplex PCR assay was used to amplify the TCRB and TCRAD loci from a standardized quantity of quality-controlled genomic DNA. Amplicons spanned the V(D)J region at a length sufficient to cover the CDR3 and identify V and J genes. Through the commercial immunoSEQ service, the amplicons were sequenced on an Illumina platform. Corrections for primer bias and sequencing errors followed previously described methods, while TCRAD and TCRB definitions were based on the IMGT database. immunoSEQ Analyzer 3.0 and VDJTools were used for repertoire analysis, which covered basic statistics, V/J segment usage, diversity estimates, rarefaction and pairwise overlap. To estimate diversity, the Chao1, ChaoE, Efron-Thisted, Shannon and inverse Simpson indices were applied, and diversity was also estimated on datasets down-sampled to the smallest sample. Repertoire overlap was assessed by strict matching of CDR3 nucleotide sequence, V gene and J gene, and clustering was done by Jaccard-based multidimensional scaling. On average, thymus samples yielded roughly 800,000 unique TCRB clonotypes, whereas blood samples yielded some 85,000.

This TCR derives from a girl younger than two with a congenital heart defect. Donor details come from another sample of the same person, matched by shared clones. Sequencing used thymocytes. This chain joins TRBV15 to TRBJ2-4; TRBD2 could be the D gene, as 5 bases match. The CDR3 protein sequence reads: CATSRKAVLSSLGPGVAKNIQYF. The DNA reads as follows: TGTGCCACCAGCAGAAAAGCGGTCTTGAGTTCCCTGGGCCCCGGGGTAGCCAAAAACATTCAGTACTTC.